This note documents a single T cell receptor (beta chain) sequence. Its specificity is unknown. At one end, the junction sequence differs from germline, possibly due to a read error. The data stem from a study of cytomegalovirus exposure and HLA in healthy donors. Study-level points and caveats: Specific recognition of CMV antigens was confirmed in vitro for a few chains (all CMV-associated). Association with HLA alleles at 0.05 false discovery rate was found for around 17,000 TCR beta sequences in a later analysis.

CDR1 LNHNV and CDR2 YYDKDF come from the germline V gene (reference sequence). The CDR3 loop spans 19 amino acids. The PCR ran on 60 Vbeta and 13 Jbeta primers. Generated by immunoSEQ multiplex PCR, the TCRdb table keeps only in-frame clones and is missing some. Counted here are about 89,000 clones, about three quarters occurring once; the ten biggest clones make up about 9.5%. Donors had nominal health at sampling but likely had unrecorded immune exposures. The TCR originated in a man in his thirties or forties in good health and CMV-seropositive. The material sequenced was PBMCs. The J gene is TRBJ1-4, the V gene TRBV15; 9 bases match TRBD1. The CDR3 DNA follows: TGTGCCACCAACAGATTAGGACAGGGGACTGCGCGCTCTAATGAAAAACTGTTTTTT. Translation gives CATNRLGQGTARSNEKLFF.